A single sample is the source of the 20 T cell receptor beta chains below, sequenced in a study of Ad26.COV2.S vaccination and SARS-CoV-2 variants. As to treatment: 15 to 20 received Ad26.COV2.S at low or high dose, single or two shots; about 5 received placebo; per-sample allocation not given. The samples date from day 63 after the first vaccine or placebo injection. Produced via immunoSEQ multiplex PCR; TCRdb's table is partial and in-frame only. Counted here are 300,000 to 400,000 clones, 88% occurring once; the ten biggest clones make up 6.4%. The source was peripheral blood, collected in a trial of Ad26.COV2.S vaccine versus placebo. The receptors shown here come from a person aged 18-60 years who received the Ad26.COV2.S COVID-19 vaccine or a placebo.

In DNA form, the CDR3 reads TGTGCCAGTAGTATAGTTGTGTCTAGCGGGGGGCAATGGGGCACCGGGGAGCTGTTTTTT. It specifies CASSIVVSSGGQWGTGELFF. The V and J genes are TRBV19 and TRBJ2-2, with 11 bases identical to TRBD2. Germline CDR1 LNHDA, CDR2 SQIVND (reference sequence). The CDR3 totals 20 residues. The V and J ends lost 1 base and 4 bases, in that order; junction bases with no gene match: 14.

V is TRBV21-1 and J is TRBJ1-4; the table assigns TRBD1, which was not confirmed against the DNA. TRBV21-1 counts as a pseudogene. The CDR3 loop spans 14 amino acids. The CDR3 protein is CARKGQGRCEKLFF. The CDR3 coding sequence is TGTGCCAGAAAGGGGCAAGGCAGATGTGAAAAACTGTTTTTT.

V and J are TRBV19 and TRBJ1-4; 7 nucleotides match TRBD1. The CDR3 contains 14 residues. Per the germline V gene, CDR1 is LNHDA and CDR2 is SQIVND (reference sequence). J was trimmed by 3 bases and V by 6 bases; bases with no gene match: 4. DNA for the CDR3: TGTGCCAGTAGGAGACAGGGTGCTAATGAAAAACTGTTTTTT. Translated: CASRRQGANEKLFF.

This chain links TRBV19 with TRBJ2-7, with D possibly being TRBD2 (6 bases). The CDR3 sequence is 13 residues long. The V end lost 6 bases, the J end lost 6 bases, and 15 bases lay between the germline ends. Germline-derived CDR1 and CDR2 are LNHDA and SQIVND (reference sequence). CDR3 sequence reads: CASRKTEAGEQYF. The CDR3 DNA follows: TGTGCCAGTAGAAAGACGGAAGCGGGCGAGCAGTACTTC.

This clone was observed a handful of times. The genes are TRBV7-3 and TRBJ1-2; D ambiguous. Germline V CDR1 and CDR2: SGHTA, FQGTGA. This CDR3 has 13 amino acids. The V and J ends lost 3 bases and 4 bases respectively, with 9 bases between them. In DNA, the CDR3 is TGTGCCAGCAGCTTCGGGGTGGCCTATGGCTACACCTTC. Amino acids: CASSFGVAYGYTF.

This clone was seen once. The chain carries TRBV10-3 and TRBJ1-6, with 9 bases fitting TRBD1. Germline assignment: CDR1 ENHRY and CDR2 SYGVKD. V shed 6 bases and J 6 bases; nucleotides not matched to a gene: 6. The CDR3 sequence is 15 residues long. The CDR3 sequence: CAIRTGTGTNSPLHF. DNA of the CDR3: TGTGCCATCAGGACCGGGACAGGGACTAATTCACCCCTCCACTTT.

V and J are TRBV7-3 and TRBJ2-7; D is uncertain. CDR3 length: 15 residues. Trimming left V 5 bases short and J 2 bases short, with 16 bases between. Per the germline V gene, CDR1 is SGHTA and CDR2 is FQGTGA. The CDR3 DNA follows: TGTGCCAGCAGCCCCGCGGCTGGTAGACCCTACGAGCAGTACTTC. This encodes CASSPAAGRPYEQYF.

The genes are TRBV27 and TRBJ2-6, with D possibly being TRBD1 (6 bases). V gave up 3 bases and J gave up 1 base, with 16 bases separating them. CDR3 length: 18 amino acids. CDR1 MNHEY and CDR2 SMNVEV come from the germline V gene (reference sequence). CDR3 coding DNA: TGTGCCAGCAGTTTTCAGGGGTTTGGGGAATCTGGGGCCAACGTCCTGACTTTC. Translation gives CASSFQGFGESGANVLTF.

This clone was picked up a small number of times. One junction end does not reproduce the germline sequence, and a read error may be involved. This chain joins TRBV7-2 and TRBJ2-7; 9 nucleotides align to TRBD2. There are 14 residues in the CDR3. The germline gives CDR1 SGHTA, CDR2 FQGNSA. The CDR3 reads CASSLAGAALEQYF. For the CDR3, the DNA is TGTGCCAGCAGTTTAGCGGGAGCAGCGTTAGAGCAGTACTTC. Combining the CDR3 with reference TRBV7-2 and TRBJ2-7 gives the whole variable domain GAGVSQSPSNKVTEKGKDVELRCDPISGHTALYWYRQSLGQGLEFLIYFQGNSAPDKSGLPSDRFSAERTGGSVSTLTIQRTQQEDSAVYLCASSLAGAALEQYFGPGTRLTVT.

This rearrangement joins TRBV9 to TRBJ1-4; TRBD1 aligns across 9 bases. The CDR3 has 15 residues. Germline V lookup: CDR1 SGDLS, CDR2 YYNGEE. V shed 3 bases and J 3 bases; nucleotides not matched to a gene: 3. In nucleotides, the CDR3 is TGTGCCAGCAGCGGGACAGGGGCCTCTAATGAAAAACTGTTTTTT. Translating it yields CASSGTGASNEKLFF.

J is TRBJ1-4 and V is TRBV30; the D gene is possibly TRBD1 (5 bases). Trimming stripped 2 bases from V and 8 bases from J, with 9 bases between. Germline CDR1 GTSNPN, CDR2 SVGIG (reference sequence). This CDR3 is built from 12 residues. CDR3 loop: CAWSNGDEKLFF. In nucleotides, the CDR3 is TGTGCCTGGAGTAATGGGGACGAAAAACTGTTTTTT.

CDR3 amino acids: CASSVAYSSTEAFF. The CDR3 coding sequence is TGTGCCAGCAGCGTAGCGTACAGTAGCACTGAAGCTTTCTTT. The chain is built from TRBV9 and TRBJ1-1, with unresolved D. Germline CDR1 reads SGDLS; CDR2 reads YYNGEE. This CDR3 has 14 amino acids. V was pared by 0 bases and J by 4 bases, with 10 bases between.

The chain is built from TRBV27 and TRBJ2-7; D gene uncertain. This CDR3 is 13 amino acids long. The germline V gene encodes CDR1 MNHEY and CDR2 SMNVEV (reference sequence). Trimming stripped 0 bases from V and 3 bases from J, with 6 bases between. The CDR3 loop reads CASSLSAFYEQYF. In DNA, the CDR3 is TGTGCCAGCAGTTTATCGGCCTTCTACGAGCAGTACTTC.

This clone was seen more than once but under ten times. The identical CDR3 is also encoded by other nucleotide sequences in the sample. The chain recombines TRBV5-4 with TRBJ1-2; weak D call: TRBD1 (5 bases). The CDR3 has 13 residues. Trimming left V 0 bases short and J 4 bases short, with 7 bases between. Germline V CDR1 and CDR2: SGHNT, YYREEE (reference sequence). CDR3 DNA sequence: TGTGCCAGCAGCTTGGGAGGGACCTATGGCTACACCTTC. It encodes CASSLGGTYGYTF.

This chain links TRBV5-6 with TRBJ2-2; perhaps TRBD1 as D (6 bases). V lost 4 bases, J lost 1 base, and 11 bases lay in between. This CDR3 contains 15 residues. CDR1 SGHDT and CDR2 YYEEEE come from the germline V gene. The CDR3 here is CASSVTGLNTGELFF. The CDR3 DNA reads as TGTGCCAGCAGCGTGACAGGATTGAACACCGGGGAGCTGTTTTTT.

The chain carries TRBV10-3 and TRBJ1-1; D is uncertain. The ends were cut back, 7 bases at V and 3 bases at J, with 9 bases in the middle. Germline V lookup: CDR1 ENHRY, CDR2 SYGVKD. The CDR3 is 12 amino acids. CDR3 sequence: CAINTGDTEAFF. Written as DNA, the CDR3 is TGTGCCATCAATACCGGGGACACTGAAGCTTTCTTT.

CDR3 nucleotides: TGCGCCAGCAGCCAAGGTGCAGGGAAAAAGTATTTT. Its translation: CASSQGAGKKYF. The V and J genes are TRBV4-1 and TRBJ2-3; D may be TRBD1 (5 bases). Germline-derived CDR1 and CDR2 are MGHRA and YSYEKL. Trimming removed 1 base from V and 13 bases from J, with 12 bases in between. This CDR3 has 12 residues.

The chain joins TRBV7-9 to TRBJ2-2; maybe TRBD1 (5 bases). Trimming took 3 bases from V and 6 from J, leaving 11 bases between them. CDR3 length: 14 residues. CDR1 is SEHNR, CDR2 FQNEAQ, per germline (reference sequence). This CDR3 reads CASSFRQGSGELFF. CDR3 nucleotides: TGTGCCAGCAGCTTCCGCCAGGGATCCGGGGAGCTGTTTTTT.

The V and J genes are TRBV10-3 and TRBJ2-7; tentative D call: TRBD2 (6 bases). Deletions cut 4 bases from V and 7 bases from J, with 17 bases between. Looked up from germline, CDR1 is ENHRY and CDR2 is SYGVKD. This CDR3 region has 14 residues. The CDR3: CAISGDGGPEEQYF. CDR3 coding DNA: TGTGCCATCAGTGGCGACGGAGGGCCTGAAGAGCAGTACTTC.

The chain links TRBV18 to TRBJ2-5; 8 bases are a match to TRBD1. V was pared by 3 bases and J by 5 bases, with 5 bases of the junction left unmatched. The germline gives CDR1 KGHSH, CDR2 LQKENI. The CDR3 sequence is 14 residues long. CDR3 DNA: TGTGCCAGCTCACCTCAGGGGGCCAGGGAGACCCAGTACTTC. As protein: CASSPQGARETQYF. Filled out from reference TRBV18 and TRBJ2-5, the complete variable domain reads NAGVMQNPRHLVRRRGQEARLRCSPMKGHSHVYWYRQLPEEGLKFMVYLQKENIIDESGMPKERFSAEFPKEGPSILRIQQVVRGDSAAYFCASSPQGARETQYFGPGTRLLVL.